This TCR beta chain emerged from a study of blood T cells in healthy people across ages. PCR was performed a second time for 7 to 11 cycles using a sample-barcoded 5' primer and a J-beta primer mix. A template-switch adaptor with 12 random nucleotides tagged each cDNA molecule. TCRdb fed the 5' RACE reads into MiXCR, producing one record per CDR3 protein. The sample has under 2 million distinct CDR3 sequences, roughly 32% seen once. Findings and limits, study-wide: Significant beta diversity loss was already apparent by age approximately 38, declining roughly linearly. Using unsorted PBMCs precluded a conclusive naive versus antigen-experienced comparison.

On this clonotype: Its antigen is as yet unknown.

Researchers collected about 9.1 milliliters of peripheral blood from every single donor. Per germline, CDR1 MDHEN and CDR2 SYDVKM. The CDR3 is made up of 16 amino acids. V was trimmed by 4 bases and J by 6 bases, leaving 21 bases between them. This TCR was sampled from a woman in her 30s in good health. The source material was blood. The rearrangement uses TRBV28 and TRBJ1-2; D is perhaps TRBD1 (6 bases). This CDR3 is CASSSGTGKSWDGYTF. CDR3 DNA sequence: TGTGCCAGCAGTTCCGGTACAGGGAAGTCATGGGATGGCTACACCTTC.